This TCR beta chain originates from a study of shared clonotypes between healthy human individuals. General study points: Rarefaction demonstrated incomplete sorted-subset sequencing despite large depth. The generation probabilities recorded for non-shared clonotypes fell below those of clonotypes shared by all four donors. Larger richness was generally estimated for naive than memory subsets.

Sequencing used immunoSEQ multiplex PCR; TCRdb keeps in-frame clones, though not all of them. The data contain over a million clones, around 78% of them singletons. As to this clone: As yet, its antigen is unknown.

Source material: memory CD4+ T cells from PBMCs. Subset denoted: CD45RA-negative fraction. This TCR derives from a man in his late teens or twenties in good health. Some clones in this sample may be carry-over from other donors' samples.

CDR3 region: CASSLGRAIRYNEQFF. The CDR3 nucleotides are TGTGCCAGCAGCTTGGGGCGGGCGATCCGCTACAATGAGCAGTTCTTC. The chain is built from TRBV5-6 and TRBJ2-1, with a weak D call TRBD2 (5 bases). Per the germline V gene, CDR1 is SGHDT and CDR2 is YYEEEE. This CDR3 spans 16 amino acids. The V gene lost 0 bases and the J gene lost 3 bases, with 13 bases spanning the gap. Supplemented by reference TRBV5-6 and TRBJ2-1, the full variable domain reads DAGVTQSPTHLIKTRGQQVTLRCSPKSGHDTVSWYQQALGQGPQFIFQYYEEEERQRGNFPDRFSGHQFPNYSSELNVNALLLGDSALYLCASSLGRAIRYNEQFFGPGTRLTVL.